Given below is one TCR beta chain in context. The antigen it binds to is not known. Qualities for individual bases were not recorded, and no much larger clone is one base off. Patients with hyperthyroidism were aged 18 to 65 years, had been newly diagnosed, and had a disease duration of less than 2 months. Patients with other autoimmune diseases, uncontrolled infections, pregnancy or lactation were excluded. Diagnosis relied on clinical symptoms, serum thyroxine, TRAb, thyroid ultrasound and orbital computed tomography. Total RNA was extracted with Trizol reagent and quality-checked on an Agilent 2100 Bioanalyzer. V is shortened by 5 bases, J by 5 bases, and the region joining them spans 12 bases. There are 13 amino acids in the CDR3, from cysteine to phenylalanine inclusive. Only CDR3 DNA is held: 39 bases, read in frame from base 1. For CDR1 and CDR2, the germline V gene lists SGHVS and FQNEAQ. This sample is drawn from a study of Graves' ophthalmopathy and Graves' hyperthyroidism (dated by TCRdb to 2016 to 2019). In terms of the full investigation: Hyperthyroidism was considered stable if no progression to ophthalmopathy occurred within 18 months of follow-up. An independent validation cohort comprised 18 hyperthyroidism patients and roughly 15 patients who later progressed from hyperthyroidism to ophthalmopathy. In total, over 130 blood samples were TCR-sequenced: approximately 40 ophthalmopathy, around 75 hyperthyroidism and some 17 hyperthyroidism-to-ophthalmopathy patients. To explore V-J signatures that distinguish ophthalmopathy from hyperthyroidism, a discovery set of 100 patients was enrolled, made up of 43 with ophthalmopathy and some 58 with stable hyperthyroidism. To tell Graves' ophthalmopathy apart from Graves' hyperthyroidism, and to predict which patients would progress to ophthalmopathy, the study relied on TCR beta repertoire signatures. In over five hyperthyroidism patients, the T-cell repertoires found in thyroid tissue were compared with those found in blood. Once sampling was done, hyperthyroidism patients were given methimazole at a starting dose of 30 mg daily, while ophthalmopathy patients were given high-dose intravenous methylprednisolone.

TCR beta CDR3 regions were amplified from RNA transcripts for repertoire sequencing. HTBI primers and the Qiagen OneStep RT-PCR kit were used in a first-round RT-PCR, which was followed by a second-round multiplex PCR, size selection and purification. The libraries underwent paired-end sequencing with 100 bp reads on an Illumina HiSeq2000. The source study handled its data this way. Reads were processed with SOAPnuke, discarding reads with adapters, uncalled bases, mean Phred below 15, or no exact constant-primer or identifier match. COPE v1.2.5 was used to merge the high-quality paired reads. Each unique nucleotide sequence was defined as a clonotype, and clonotypes were aligned to IMGT TRB V, D and J references with MiTCR v1.1. The analysis was limited to V-J combinations with a frequency above 0.0001, which together covered 98% to 99.2% of repertoires. A TCR clonal expansion and chaos score per V-J combination was defined as the ratio of F50 clonal expansion to chaos observed in the TCRdist matrix. Features were reduced by Welch's t-statistics and random forest to roughly 14 V-J combinations, which fed a naive Bayes classifier. The similarity between thyroid and blood repertoires was quantified using the Morisita-Horn index. Clones were called with MiXCR by TCRdb after fastp trimmed the public reads at Q25, and only in-frame beta chains were retained. One record per CDR3 amino acid sequence lists the most common genes and DNA. These V and J calls originate from TCRdb's pipeline instead of the authors' own analysis. For this sample there are 900,000 to 1,200,000 distinct CDR3 sequences; about two fifths appear just once. Clones ranked in the top ten supply roughly 11% of the sample.

Summary of the overall study and its limitations: Among expanded thyroid clonotypes with frequency above 0.001, most also showed up in blood, which suggests that blood repertoires may reflect the thyroid immune response. The 13-signature model separated ophthalmopathy from stable hyperthyroidism with around 90% sensitivity and almost 84% specificity in cross-validation, and 80%/75% in the test set. In validation, the model predicted ophthalmopathy progression with about 71% sensitivity and roughly 78% specificity; 12 predicted patients were CT-confirmed with GO in a median of 6.5 months. Sample size was not statistically predetermined, and group allocation was not concealed from the investigators.

The V and J segments used are TRBV7-8 and TRBJ1-2; 6 matching bases give a weak D call of TRBD1. The TCR was taken from an adult man with Graves' hyperthyroidism. Sequenced: peripheral blood or thyroid tissue (not recorded which). The DNA sequence is TGTGCCAGCAGCCGGGACACGAGATATGGCTACACCTTC. Its protein is CASSRDTRYGYTF.